Each of the 25 T cell receptor beta chains below was sequenced from the same sample in a study of T cells in narcolepsy. Only in-frame clones appear in the TCRdb table, and some are missing; sequencing was by immunoSEQ multiplex PCR. The sample lists 25,000 to 40,000 clones, 90% seen once, with 1% to 1.5% in the top ten. Sample: CD45RA- memory CD4+ T cells from PBMCs. Every receptor here comes from a human donor with narcolepsy.

V and J are TRBV30 and TRBJ2-7; D tentatively fits TRBD1 or TRBD2 (5 bases each). Trimming took off 2 bases at V and 6 bases at J, with 11 bases between the two ends. Germline V gene lookup returns CDR1 GTSNPN and CDR2 SVGIG (reference sequence). CDR3 length equals 12 residues. CDR3 in amino acids: CAWSTGTLEQYF. CDR3 coding DNA: TGTGCCTGGAGTACCGGGACCCTCGAGCAGTACTTC.

V is TRBV4-3 and J is TRBJ2-3; D unresolved. The V end was cut by 2 bases, the J end by 3 bases, with 12 bases between. From germline, CDR1 is LGHNA and CDR2 YSLEER. This CDR3 is built from 15 residues. The CDR3 loop is CASSQLTAGTDTQYF. The CDR3 DNA is TGCGCCAGCAGCCAATTAACAGCTGGGACAGATACGCAGTATTTT.

The J gene is TRBJ1-1, the V gene TRBV11-1, with D hard to call. V lost 7 bases and J lost 1, with 16 bases in between. The CDR3 runs to 15 residues. Germline V gives CDR1 SGHAT, CDR2 FQDESV (reference sequence). CDR3: CASNHLNGPNTEAFF. The CDR3 DNA follows: TGTGCCAGCAACCACCTAAACGGCCCGAACACTGAAGCTTTCTTT.

This clone was found once. The chain couples TRBV19 to TRBJ2-2; D gene ambiguous. Germline loops: CDR1 LNHDA, CDR2 SQIVND (reference sequence). This CDR3 is 14 amino acids long. V lost 3 bases and J 0 bases, leaving 5 bases between the germline ends. The CDR3 coding sequence is TGTGCCAGTAGTATCACCGCGAACACCGGGGAGCTGTTTTTT. Translating it yields CASSITANTGELFF.

This chain links TRBV4-1 with TRBJ1-2, with a weak D call TRBD1 (5 bases). In germline, CDR1 is MGHRA, CDR2 YSYEKL. This CDR3 contains 17 residues. Trimming took off 5 bases at V and 0 bases at J, with 19 bases between the two ends. The CDR3 is CASSGRNTQETNYGYTF. The CDR3 DNA sequence: TGCGCCAGCAGCGGTCGTAATACACAGGAGACTAACTATGGCTACACCTTC.

The rearrangement uses TRBV7-9 and TRBJ2-3; D is perhaps TRBD1 or TRBD2 (6 bases each). The CDR3 has 17 amino acids. Trimming removed 2 bases from V and 1 base from J, with 16 bases in between. The V gene's germline CDR1 is SEHNR and CDR2 FQNEAQ (reference sequence). The CDR3 bases are TGTGCCAGCAGCTTAAGTTTCGGGGGCGGTGGCACAGATACGCAGTATTTT. Translation gives CASSLSFGGGGTDTQYF.

This clone was recorded once. The chain combines TRBV4-1 with TRBJ1-2; D is unresolved. V gave up 0 bases and J gave up 4 bases, with 24 bases separating them. CDR3 size: 19 residues. Germline V gene sequence: CDR1 MGHRA, CDR2 YSYEKL. The CDR3 DNA reads TGCGCCAGCAGCCAAGAGGATGGTGACGTGAAAGAACAAAGCTATGGCTACACCTTC. Translation gives CASSQEDGDVKEQSYGYTF.

For the CDR3, the DNA is TGTGCCAGCAGTCCCCGGGACTACTATGGCTACACCTTC. Its translation: CASSPRDYYGYTF. The V call is TRBV28, the J call TRBJ1-2, with a weak D call TRBD1 (5 bases). Germline lookup yields CDR1 MDHEN and CDR2 SYDVKM. The ends were cut back, 5 bases at V and 3 bases at J, with 10 bases in the middle. CDR3 size: 13 residues.

This clone occurred a few times. The V and J genes are TRBV30 and TRBJ2-1, with D perhaps matching TRBD1 (5 bases). The CDR3 contains 15 residues. Germline V CDR1 and CDR2: GTSNPN, SVGIG (reference sequence). V lost 4 bases and J 10 bases, leaving 23 bases between the germline ends. The CDR3 DNA reads as TGTGCCTGGAATGTTGAACAGGCAGCCCAATGGGAGCAGTTCTTC. It translates to CAWNVEQAAQWEQFF.

The chain employs TRBV30 and TRBJ2-7; 13 positions agree with TRBD2. Germline trimming cut 1 base from V and 8 bases from J; bases unmatched to any gene: 2. The length of the CDR3 is 13 residues. Germline values: CDR1 GTSNPN, CDR2 SVGIG (reference sequence). The chain's CDR3 is CAWSGGLAGKQYF. The CDR3 nucleotides are TGTGCCTGGAGTGGGGGACTAGCGGGAAAGCAGTACTTC.

A remark on this clone: Relative to the germline gene, one junction end is altered; a read error may explain this. V is TRBV20-1 and J is TRBJ2-1; possibly TRBD1 for D (6 bases). CDR1 and CDR2 (germline): DFQATT, SNEGSKA (reference sequence). The length of the CDR3 is 11 residues. CDR3 amino acids: CSARGDGGTLF. CDR3 nucleotide sequence: TGCAGTGCTAGGGGGGATGGGGGCACTCTCTTC.

The chain employs TRBV7-3 and TRBJ1-2, with no clear D. This CDR3 region has 15 residues. V lost 2 bases, J lost 3 bases, and 13 bases lay in between. The germline V gene encodes CDR1 SGHTA and CDR2 FQGTGA. The CDR3: CASSLYPTGDYGYTF. The CDR3, as DNA: TGTGCCAGCAGCTTATACCCCACCGGAGACTATGGCTACACCTTC.

This sequence joins TRBV30 and TRBJ2-2, with D perhaps being TRBD1 or TRBD2 (6 bases each). The CDR3 sequence is 16 residues long. Germline loops: CDR1 GTSNPN, CDR2 SVGIG (reference sequence). V was cut by 0 bases and J by 7 bases, with 18 bases left in between. Here the CDR3 DNA reads TGTGCCTGGAGTGTTTCCTTCGGGGGCCCCAGCGGGGAGCTGTTTTTT. The encoded protein is CAWSVSFGGPSGELFF.

V usage is TRBV19 and J usage is TRBJ1-4; 7 bases agree with TRBD1. V was clipped by 7 bases and J by 3 bases; unmatched bases: 8. CDR1 and CDR2 from the germline V gene are LNHDA and SQIVND (reference sequence). This CDR3 has 15 amino acids. The CDR3 protein is CASKQGNMANEKLFF. The CDR3 DNA reads TGTGCCAGTAAACAGGGGAACATGGCTAATGAAAAACTGTTTTTT.

The CDR3 reads CASSSGASKNIQYF. DNA of the CDR3: TGTGCCAGTAGTAGCGGGGCGTCCAAAAACATTCAGTACTTC. The chain recombines TRBV19 with TRBJ2-4; maybe TRBD2 (6 bases). Germline lookup yields CDR1 LNHDA and CDR2 SQIVND (reference sequence). The CDR3 extends over 14 amino acids. V dropped 4 bases and J dropped 2 bases, with 9 bases sitting between them. The full variable domain, completed using reference TRBV19 and TRBJ2-4, is DGGITQSPKYLFRKEGQNVTLSCEQNLNHDAMYWYRQDPGQGLRLIYYSQIVNDFQKGDIAEGYSVSREKKESFPLTVTSAQKNPTAFYLCASSSGASKNIQYFGAGTRLSVL.

The chain employs TRBV6-5 and TRBJ1-4; D remains unclear. Between the trimmed V and J ends, which lost 7 bases and 7 bases, there was a span of 10 bases. Germline V gene sequence: CDR1 MNHEY, CDR2 SVGAGI. The CDR3 is 12 residues long. CDR3: CASIEGTEKLFF. For the CDR3, the DNA is TGTGCCAGCATTGAGGGAACTGAAAAACTGTTTTTT.

This clone was counted a single time. This chain joins TRBV7-2 and TRBJ2-7; 8 positions match TRBD1. V was clipped by 4 bases and J by 3 bases; unmatched bases: 8. The germline V gene has CDR1 SGHTA and CDR2 FQGNSA. The CDR3 covers 15 residues. The CDR3 protein is CASSSRDRSNYEQYF. The DNA for the CDR3 is TGTGCCAGCAGCTCCCGGGACAGGTCTAACTACGAGCAGTACTTC.

V gene TRBV25-1 combines with J gene TRBJ2-3; a possible D gene is TRBD2 (5 bases). The V gene's germline CDR1 is MGHDK and CDR2 SYGVNS. V lost 4 bases and J 3 bases, leaving 8 bases between the germline ends. The CDR3 is made up of 13 amino acids. CDR3 loop: CASSGGWTDTQYF. For the CDR3, the DNA is TGTGCCAGCAGTGGCGGGTGGACAGATACGCAGTATTTT.

The chain uses TRBV4-1 and TRBJ2-3, with D possibly TRBD2 on 6 matching bases. Germline-derived CDR1 and CDR2 are MGHRA and YSYEKL. The germline V and J ends were trimmed by 4 bases and 1 base, with 18 bases remaining between them. The CDR3 is 17 residues long. CDR3 DNA: TGCGCCAGCAGCCGAACATGGGGAAGGAGGGGCACAGATACGCAGTATTTT. Protein product: CASSRTWGRRGTDTQYF.

The chain has TRBV18 and TRBJ1-2, with D hard to call. CDR1 and CDR2 (germline): KGHSH, LQKENI. CDR3 length equals 13 residues. Trimming took off 5 bases at V and 2 bases at J, with 9 bases between the two ends. The CDR3 loop is CASSEGPNYGYTF. The CDR3 nucleotides read TGTGCCAGCTCAGAGGGCCCGAACTATGGCTACACCTTC.

V gene TRBV27 combines with J gene TRBJ1-2; the D gene is possibly TRBD1 (5 bases). Germline loops: CDR1 MNHEY, CDR2 SMNVEV (reference sequence). This CDR3 spans 16 amino acids. Between the trimmed V and J ends, which lost 6 bases and 0 bases, there was a span of 17 bases. The chain's CDR3 is CASRKGRGGANYGYTF. In DNA, the CDR3 is TGTGCCAGCAGAAAAGGGCGGGGGGGAGCTAACTATGGCTACACCTTC.

The V call is TRBV7-6, the J call TRBJ2-2, with D maybe TRBD2 (6 bases). Trimming stripped 8 bases from V and 4 bases from J, with 14 bases between. In germline, CDR1 is SGHVS, CDR2 FNYEAQ. CDR3 size: 14 residues. This CDR3 is CASRGLRGTGELFF. The CDR3, as DNA: TGTGCCAGCCGGGGACTCCGAGGCACCGGGGAGCTGTTTTTT.

The chain employs TRBV6-6 and TRBJ1-5, with D hard to call. Between the trimmed V and J ends, which lost 2 bases and 3 bases, there was a span of 14 bases. Germline CDR1 and CDR2: MNHNY and SVGAGI (reference sequence). This CDR3 has 16 residues. CDR3 residues: CASSYRETATNQPQHF. The CDR3 region has the DNA TGTGCCAGCAGTTACCGAGAAACAGCAACCAATCAGCCCCAGCATTTT.

This clone occurred a few times. J is TRBJ1-1 and V is TRBV9, with D unclear. The CDR3 is 15 residues long. V was trimmed by 3 bases and J by 5 bases, leaving 17 bases between them. Per the germline V gene, CDR1 is SGDLS and CDR2 is YYNGEE. The CDR3 protein is CASSETPKVGTEAFF. The CDR3 DNA follows: TGTGCCAGCAGCGAGACCCCCAAAGTAGGGACTGAAGCTTTCTTT.

The chain recombines TRBV19 with TRBJ2-2; 7 nucleotides align to TRBD1. Germline V lookup: CDR1 LNHDA, CDR2 SQIVND (reference sequence). Trimming cost V 6 bases and J 4 bases; bases outside gene matches: 8. CDR3 length equals 15 residues. CDR3 region: CASSPTGVITGELFF. CDR3 coding DNA: TGTGCCAGTAGCCCAACAGGGGTGATCACCGGGGAGCTGTTTTTT. The whole variable domain, remainder taken from reference TRBV19 and TRBJ2-2, is DGGITQSPKYLFRKEGQNVTLSCEQNLNHDAMYWYRQDPGQGLRLIYYSQIVNDFQKGDIAEGYSVSREKKESFPLTVTSAQKNPTAFYLCASSPTGVITGELFFGEGSRLTVL.